The clone carrying this T cell receptor beta chain was recorded only once. This specimen comes from a study of T cell responses to AZD1222 COVID-19 vaccine. The data were produced by immunoSEQ multiplex PCR, yet TCRdb's version contains in-frame clones alone and is incomplete. The data hold 85,000 to 130,000 clones, with roughly 88% observed a single time. Unmatched junction bases numbered 6, after V lost 10 bases and J lost 2 bases. This CDR3 has 14 amino acids. The germline CDR1 and CDR2 sequences are LNHDA and SQIVND (reference sequence). The V and J genes are TRBV19 and TRBJ2-1; 9 nucleotides match TRBD2. This clonotype was sampled from an adult who received the AZD1222 COVID-19 vaccine. The material was peripheral blood, obtained 28 days after the second AZD1222 dose. CDR3 sequence reads: CATTAGGTYNEQFF. The CDR3 coding sequence is TGTGCCACCACAGCGGGGGGAACCTACAATGAGCAGTTCTTC.